The clone carrying this T cell receptor (beta chain) was seen just once. The sample originates from a study of shared T cell receptors in the human thymus. This CDR3 has 17 amino acids. The germline V gene has CDR1 MNHEY and CDR2 SMNVEV (reference sequence). Trimming at V came to 0 bases and at J to 8 bases, leaving 5 bases not matched to a gene. Data came from immunoSEQ multiplex PCR; TCRdb stores just in-frame clones and leaves some out. The repertoire holds a few hundred thousand clones, with around 93% as singletons. The clonotype originates from a human donor. The chain recombines TRBV27 with TRBJ2-2, with 14 bases aligning to TRBD2. Sequenced: thymocytes. The CDR3 DNA reads TGTGCCAGCAGTTTATCTGGGACTAGCGGGAGCATGGGGGAGCTGTTTTTT. Translating it yields CASSLSGTSGSMGELFF.